This TCR beta chain was sequenced during a study of post-analysis software for immune sequencing data. Study overall: The disease courses covered relapsing-remitting, secondary progressive and progressive-relapsing multiple sclerosis.

Germline values: CDR1 SGHRS, CDR2 YFSETQ. The V segment lost 5 bases and the J segment 1 base; nucleotides outside the gene matches: 3. CDR3 size: 14 residues. Broader study findings: Significantly decreased normalized Chao1 diversity was recorded for multiple sclerosis patients relative to controls. A handful of TRBV segments were more frequent in patients than controls; TRBV5-6, TRBV5-1 and TRBV20-1 belonged to this group. The authors found that F measure strongly co-clustered same-batch samples.

A remark on this clonotype: Its antigen is not known.

Incorporated into the TCR beta cDNA libraries were unique molecular identifiers, which served to reduce PCR and sequencing biases. A single record per CDR3 protein comes from TCRdb applying MiXCR to the PCR reads. The data show roughly 180,000 distinct CDR3 sequences, with around 28% seen just once and approximately 1.5% held by the top ten. Sequences were obtained from blood. This TCR derives from a girl aged 5 to 17 with multiple sclerosis. The rearrangement joins TRBV5-1 to TRBJ2-7; TRBD2 matches 10 bases. CDR3 amino acids: CASRRTSGSYEQYF. The CDR3 DNA reads as TGCGCCAGCAGACGGACTAGCGGATCCTACGAGCAGTACTTC. The full variable domain, rest sourced from reference TRBV5-1 and TRBJ2-7, is KAGVTQTPRYLIKTRGQQVTLSCSPISGHRSVSWYQQTPGQGLQFLFEYFSETQRNKGNFPGRFSGRQFSNSRSEMNVSTLELGDSALYLCASRRTSGSYEQYFGPGTRLTVT.